These 11 T cell receptor beta chains share one sample of origin, sequenced in a study of vaccination effects on CD4 cells after COVID-19. With the ViraFEST assay, the study expanded antigen-specific CD4+ T cells using viral peptide pools, then sequenced them. Having been cultured for about 10 days, the cells underwent CD4+ T cell isolation. Prior SARS-CoV-2 infection was absent in the vaccine recipients, as shown by negative nucleocapsid antibodies. No antigens are known for them. Profiled with immunoSEQ multiplex PCR; TCRdb holds only in-frame clones, not every one. The repertoire has about 41,000 clones, over 75% of them found once; the top ten carry 2.9%. The sample consisted of CD4+ T cells from PBMCs cultured with HCoV-NL63 spike peptides, taken before COVID-19 vaccination. These receptors came from a human donor who received a COVID-19 vaccine.

The chain combines TRBV6-2 or TRBV6-3 with TRBJ2-3; D possibly matches TRBD1 or TRBD2 (7 bases each). This CDR3 contains 16 residues. CDR1 MNHEY and CDR2 SVGEGT come from the germline V gene. Trimming took off 6 bases at V and 0 bases at J, with 16 bases between the two ends. CDR3 loop: CASSPRGTVSTDTQYF. DNA for the CDR3: TGTGCCAGCAGCCCGCGGGGGACAGTAAGCACAGATACGCAGTATTTT.

The chain carries TRBV6-6 and TRBJ2-2; no firm D call. V shed 2 bases and J shed 9 bases, with 7 bases lying between them. This CDR3 comprises 12 residues. Germline-derived CDR1 and CDR2 are MNHNY and SVGAGI (reference sequence). CDR3 bases: TGTGCCAGCAGTTACGGTCCGAGGGAGCTGTTTTTT. Translation gives CASSYGPRELFF.

The rearrangement joins TRBV24-1 to TRBJ2-1; D might be TRBD2 (6 bases). V was shortened by 9 bases and J by 6 bases, with 17 bases between the two germline ends. Germline V lookup: CDR1 KGHDR, CDR2 SFDVKD. CDR3 length equals 14 residues. CDR3: CATQDSRGSNEQFF. The CDR3 region has the DNA TGTGCCACCCAAGACTCCCGGGGGTCCAATGAGCAGTTCTTC.

The gene calls are TRBV6-1 and TRBJ2-2; the D is unclear. V lost 2 bases and J lost 1, with 2 bases in between. The CDR3 contains 13 residues. Germline lookup yields CDR1 MNHNS and CDR2 SASEGT. The CDR3 reads CASSEKNTGELFF. CDR3 coding DNA: TGTGCCAGCAGTGAAAAGAACACCGGGGAGCTGTTTTTT.

J is TRBJ1-1 and V is TRBV7-2, with a weak D call TRBD1 (5 bases). Germline CDR1 reads SGHTA; CDR2 reads FQGNSA. V gave up 3 bases and J gave up 3 bases, with 11 bases separating them. This CDR3 is 14 amino acids long. The DNA for the CDR3 is TGTGCCAGCAGCTTGCGCGGGGGGGACACTGAAGCTTTCTTT. Translating gives CASSLRGGDTEAFF. The full variable domain, completed using reference TRBV7-2 and TRBJ1-1, is GAGVSQSPSNKVTEKGKDVELRCDPISGHTALYWYRQSLGQGLEFLIYFQGNSAPDKSGLPSDRFSAERTGGSVSTLTIQRTQQEDSAVYLCASSLRGGDTEAFFGQGTRLTVV.

This chain joins TRBV9 and TRBJ2-3; TRBD2 is a possible D gene (6 bases). CDR1 is SGDLS, CDR2 YYNGEE, per germline. V was trimmed by 0 bases and J by 5 bases, leaving 16 bases between them. CDR3 length: 16 residues. In nucleotides, the CDR3 is TGTGCCAGCAGCGTAGAAATTCCTAGCGCGGGAGATACGCAGTATTTT. Translation: CASSVEIPSAGDTQYF. The full variable domain, rest sourced from reference TRBV9 and TRBJ2-3, is DSGVTQTPKHLITATGQRVTLRCSPRSGDLSVYWYQQSLDQGLQFLIQYYNGEERAKGNILERFSAQQFPDLHSELNLSSLELGDSALYFCASSVEIPSAGDTQYFGPGTRLTVL.

With respect to this clone: An end of the junction differs from the germline gene, which may be a read error. The chain employs TRBV19 and TRBJ2-3; D is perhaps TRBD1 (6 bases). The CDR3 contains 14 residues. Germline V gene sequence: CDR1 LNHDA, CDR2 SQIVND (reference sequence). The CDR3 spells CASSLDRSTDTQYF. Here the CDR3 DNA reads TGTGCCAGTAGTCTAGACAGGAGCACAGATACGCAGTATTTT.

With regard to this clone: A read error may produce the germline difference seen at one junction end. The V gene is TRBV18, the J gene TRBJ1-1; 9 bases agree with TRBD1. The CDR3 covers 14 residues. Germline lookup yields CDR1 KGHSH and CDR2 LQKENI. The CDR3 nucleotides are TGTGCCAGCTCGCCACAGGGGGCAGGCACTGAAGCTTTCTTT. Translated, it gives CASSPQGAGTEAFF.

V usage is TRBV7-9 and J usage is TRBJ1-3; D is uncertain. Deletions cut 4 bases from V and 0 bases from J, with 10 bases between. CDR3 length: 15 residues. CDR1 SEHNR and CDR2 FQNEAQ come from the germline V gene (reference sequence). The CDR3 region has the DNA TGTGCCAGCAGCTCAGTACCACTCTCTGGAAACACCATATATTTT. As protein: CASSSVPLSGNTIYF.

The V call is TRBV7-2, the J call TRBJ1-5; D not certain. The CDR3 is made up of 15 amino acids. CDR1 is SGHTA and CDR2 is FQGNSA in the germline V gene. V was pared by 2 bases and J by 3 bases, with 11 bases between. The CDR3 region has the DNA TGTGCCAGCAGCTTATTGACCGGCCCCAATCAGCCCCAGCATTTT. It encodes CASSLLTGPNQPQHF. Full variable domain (outside the CDR3, taken from reference TRBV7-2 and TRBJ1-5): GAGVSQSPSNKVTEKGKDVELRCDPISGHTALYWYRQSLGQGLEFLIYFQGNSAPDKSGLPSDRFSAERTGGSVSTLTIQRTQQEDSAVYLCASSLLTGPNQPQHFGDGTRLSIL.

The V gene is TRBV7-3, the J gene TRBJ1-5; D call uncertain. The germline gives CDR1 SGHTA, CDR2 FQGTGA. The ends were cut back, 1 base at V and 7 bases at J, with 8 bases in the middle. CDR3 size: 13 residues. The CDR3 is CASSLNSRQPQHF. In DNA, the CDR3 is TGTGCCAGCAGCTTAAACAGCAGGCAGCCCCAGCATTTT.